This is a list of T cell receptor beta chains from one sample in a study of radiation and T cells in renal cell carcinoma. The assay was immunoSEQ multiplex PCR, and TCRdb's table has in-frame clones only and misses some. The sample has roughly 58,000 clones; roughly 80% are singletons. The sample was blood, taken from a patient whose treatment included radiotherapy and nephrectomy. These receptors were taken from a man between 60 and 75 years old with renal cell carcinoma. The CDR3 runs from the conserved cysteine through the conserved F or W. A D gene is named only where the DNA matches it firmly. Rows may omit the clone size; those that give it use once, few, many or a size class.

clone_size: .; v_call: TRBV19; d_call: .; j_call: TRBJ1-1; cdr3_aa: CASSMEPGLSTEAFF; cdr3_nt: TGTGCCAGTAGTATGGAGCCGGGGTTGAGCACTGAAGCTTTCTTT
clone_size: once; v_call: TRBV10-3; d_call: TRBD2; j_call: TRBJ2-3; cdr3_aa: CAISDPGTSGIPPDTQYF; cdr3_nt: TGTGCCATCAGTGACCCCGGGACTAGCGGGATCCCCCCAGATACGCAGTATTTT
clone_size: .; v_call: TRBV5-1; d_call: .; j_call: TRBJ2-3; cdr3_aa: CASSSITDTQYF; cdr3_nt: TGCGCCAGCAGCTCCATCACAGATACGCAGTATTTT
clone_size: .; v_call: TRBV7-9; d_call: TRBD1; j_call: TRBJ1-2; cdr3_aa: CASSLETGTGYGYTF; cdr3_nt: TGTGCCAGCAGCTTAGAGACGGGGACAGGCTATGGCTACACCTTC
clone_size: .; v_call: TRBV5-1; d_call: .; j_call: TRBJ2-5; cdr3_aa: CASSPVLLQETQYF; cdr3_nt: TGCGCCAGCAGCCCAGTACTGCTGCAAGAGACCCAGTACTTC
clone_size: few; v_call: TRBV19; d_call: .; j_call: TRBJ1-4; cdr3_aa: CASSMRRRLFF; cdr3_nt: TGTGCCAGTAGTATGCGCAGGAGACTGTTTTTT
clone_size: few; v_call: TRBV19; d_call: .; j_call: TRBJ1-4; cdr3_aa: CASSMRGIGEKLFF; cdr3_nt: TGTGCCAGTAGTATGCGGGGGATAGGTGAAAAACTGTTTTTT
clone_size: .; v_call: TRBV2; d_call: .; j_call: TRBJ1-1; cdr3_aa: CASSEVRIEAFF; cdr3_nt: TGTGCCAGCAGTGAAGTCCGGATTGAAGCTTTCTTT
clone_size: .; v_call: TRBV18; d_call: .; j_call: TRBJ2-5; cdr3_aa: CASSPGIETQYF; cdr3_nt: TGTGCCAGCTCACCTGGAATAGAGACCCAGTACTTC
clone_size: few; v_call: TRBV5-5; d_call: .; j_call: TRBJ2-5; cdr3_aa: CASSTTKETQYF; cdr3_nt: TGTGCCAGCAGCACAACAAAAGAGACCCAGTACTTC
clone_size: once; v_call: TRBV29-1; d_call: .; j_call: TRBJ2-1; cdr3_aa: CSVGTTNSYNEQFF; cdr3_nt: TGCAGCGTAGGGACAACCAACTCCTACAATGAGCAGTTCTTC
clone_size: .; v_call: TRBV7-9; d_call: .; j_call: TRBJ2-2; cdr3_aa: CATSLGSNTGELFF; cdr3_nt: TGTGCCACTTCTTTGGGATCGAACACCGGGGAGCTGTTTTTT
clone_size: .; v_call: TRBV28; d_call: TRBD1; j_call: TRBJ2-3; cdr3_aa: CASSEQGSTDTQYF; cdr3_nt: TGTGCCAGCAGTGAACAGGGGTCGACAGATACGCAGTATTTT
clone_size: .; v_call: TRBV7-9; d_call: .; j_call: TRBJ2-3; cdr3_aa: CASQGTADTQYF; cdr3_nt: TGTGCCAGCCAGGGGACGGCAGATACGCAGTATTTT
clone_size: .; v_call: TRBV4-3; d_call: .; j_call: TRBJ2-1; cdr3_aa: CASSQSWVGGNEQFF; cdr3_nt: TGCGCCAGCAGCCAGTCCTGGGTAGGGGGCAATGAGCAGTTCTTC
clone_size: .; v_call: TRBV18; d_call: .; j_call: TRBJ2-5; cdr3_aa: CASSPQNQETQYF; cdr3_nt: TGTGCCAGCTCACCACAAAACCAAGAGACCCAGTACTTC
clone_size: .; v_call: TRBV28; d_call: .; j_call: TRBJ1-3; cdr3_aa: CASTVLGVTPTNSGNTIYF; cdr3_nt: TGTGCCAGCACCGTTTTGGGGGTCACGCCGACCAACTCTGGAAACACCATATATTTT
clone_size: .; v_call: TRBV7-2; d_call: TRBD1; j_call: TRBJ2-1; cdr3_aa: CASSIGQVGEQFF; cdr3_nt: TGTGCCAGCAGCATAGGACAGGTCGGTGAGCAGTTCTTC
clone_size: .; v_call: TRBV5-1; d_call: .; j_call: TRBJ2-5; cdr3_aa: CASSPGVQETQYF; cdr3_nt: TGCGCCAGCAGCCCCGGGGTTCAAGAGACCCAGTACTTC
clone_size: .; v_call: TRBV10-2; d_call: .; j_call: TRBJ1-3; cdr3_aa: CASSEGGNTIYF; cdr3_nt: TGCGCCAGCAGTGAGGGGGGGAACACCATATATTTT
clone_size: .; v_call: TRBV15; d_call: .; j_call: TRBJ1-1; cdr3_aa: CATKNPGGEAFF; cdr3_nt: TGTGCCACCAAGAACCCGGGGGGGGAAGCTTTCTTT
clone_size: .; v_call: TRBV7-2; d_call: TRBD1; j_call: TRBJ1-2; cdr3_aa: CASSHFRDSYGYTF; cdr3_nt: TGTGCCAGCAGCCACTTCCGGGACAGCTATGGCTACACCTTC